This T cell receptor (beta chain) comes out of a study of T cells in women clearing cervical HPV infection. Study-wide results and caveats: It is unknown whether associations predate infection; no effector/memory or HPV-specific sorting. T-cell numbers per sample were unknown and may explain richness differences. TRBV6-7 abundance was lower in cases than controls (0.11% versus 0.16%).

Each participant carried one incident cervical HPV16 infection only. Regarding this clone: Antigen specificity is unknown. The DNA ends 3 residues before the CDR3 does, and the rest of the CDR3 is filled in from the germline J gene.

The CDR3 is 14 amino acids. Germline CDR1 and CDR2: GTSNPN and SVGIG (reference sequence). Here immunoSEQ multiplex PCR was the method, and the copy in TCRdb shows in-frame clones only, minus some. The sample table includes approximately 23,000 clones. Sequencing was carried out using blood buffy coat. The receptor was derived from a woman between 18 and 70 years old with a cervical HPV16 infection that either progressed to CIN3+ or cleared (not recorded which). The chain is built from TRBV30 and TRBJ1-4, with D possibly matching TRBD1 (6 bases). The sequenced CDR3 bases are TGTGCCTGGAGTAGGGCAGGGGAAAATTCACCA. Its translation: CAWSRAGENSP. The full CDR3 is CAWSRAGENSPLFF.